This TCR beta chain was documented in a study of T-cell memory formation after mild COVID-19. Libraries for TCRalpha and TCRbeta carried sample barcodes and unique molecular identifiers via 5'RACE. In TCRdb, the 5' RACE reads were re-called with MiXCR into one record per CDR3 protein. The sample yields 300,000 to 350,000 distinct CDR3 sequences, around an eighth seen once. Trimming stripped 3 bases from V and 1 base from J, with 6 bases between. CDR3 length: 12 residues. Germline CDR1 and CDR2: DFQATT and SNEGSKA (reference sequence). Study-wide results and caveats: A subset of responding clones appeared in pre-infection memory, suggesting cross-reactive memory joined.

As to this clonotype: The antigen remains unidentified.

The chain links TRBV20-1 to TRBJ2-5; no definite D call. The sequencing input was PBMCs or a T cell subset sorted from them (not recorded which). The TCR comes from a man younger than 35 who had mild COVID-19 (a few samples of this study predate the infection). Cell type and time point are not known. The CDR3 here is CSASYGQETQYF. For the CDR3, the DNA is TGCAGTGCTAGTTACGGCCAAGAGACCCAGTACTTC.